The 21 T cell receptor beta chains below all came from one sample that was sequenced in a study of molecular identifiers for immune sequencing clone quantification (dated by TCRdb to 2017 to 2018). Library preparation used PCR. Sequencing was carried out with a NextSeq 500. TCRdb redid the processing of the public reads, applying fastp at Q25 and MiXCR, and retained in-frame beta chains. Each entry merges the rows of one CDR3 protein and shows their most common DNA and genes. The sample table holds approximately 550,000 distinct CDR3 sequences, of which roughly 24% were seen once. 0.7% to 0.9% of the sample belongs to the ten largest clones. Sequencing input: naive CD8+ T cells from blood, with Jurkat cell RNA spiked in. Reading the label with the study, this specimen's cell subset or site is: FACS-sorted CD8+CD4-CCR7+CD45RA+ naive T cells. The receptors here all came from a human donor in good health. Some libraries in this study had Jurkat cell RNA spiked in.

The chain links TRBV20-1 to TRBJ2-3; TRBD2 might be the D (5 bases). The CDR3 spans 18 residues. The V end lost 1 base, the J end lost 0 bases, and 20 bases lay between the germline ends. Germline V gives CDR1 DFQATT, CDR2 SNEGSKA (reference sequence). CDR3 coding DNA: TGCAGTGCTAGAGGGGCGGGTACGATAATACCAAGCACAGATACGCAGTATTTT. Protein product: CSARGAGTIIPSTDTQYF.

For this clonotype: An end of the junction does not agree with germline; a read error may underlie this. The chain recombines TRBV5-1 with TRBJ1-4; D is undetermined. CDR1 and CDR2 from the germline V gene are SGHRS and YFSETQ. This CDR3 spans 16 amino acids. The CDR3 nucleotides read TGCGCCAGCAGCTTGGATTTGGGTGAATCTAATGAAGAACTGTTTTTT. Amino acids: CASSLDLGESNEELFF.

The chain carries TRBV27 and TRBJ2-5; D may correspond to TRBD1 or TRBD2 (5 bases each). The germline V gene encodes CDR1 MNHEY and CDR2 SMNVEV (reference sequence). V lost 5 bases and J 0 bases, leaving 13 bases between the germline ends. CDR3 length: 15 amino acids. The CDR3: CASSPLPGHQETQYF. The CDR3, as DNA: TGTGCCAGCAGTCCCCTCCCGGGACACCAAGAGACCCAGTACTTC.

In its sample, this clonotype was seen many times. This chain connects TRBV30 to TRBJ2-5; 7 bases are a match to TRBD2. The J segment lost 1 base and the V segment lost 3 bases, leaving 8 bases of the junction unmatched. CDR1 and CDR2 (germline): GTSNPN, SVGIG (reference sequence). This CDR3 contains 15 residues. The DNA of the CDR3 is TGTGCCTGGAGGCGGGAGTTAGGGTCCCAAGAGACCCAGTACTTC. Amino acids: CAWRRELGSQETQYF.

This clonotype was counted many times. The chain carries TRBV9 and TRBJ1-2, with D possibly matching TRBD1 (5 bases). Trimming cost V 1 base and J 1 base, with 17 bases left between them. Germline V gene lookup returns CDR1 SGDLS and CDR2 YYNGEE. CDR3 length equals 17 residues. This chain's CDR3 is CASSVTPRQSNNYGYTF. The CDR3 bases are TGTGCCAGCAGCGTAACCCCCAGACAGAGTAATAACTATGGCTACACCTTC.

This clonotype was seen at least ten times. The V and J genes are TRBV24-1 and TRBJ2-1; TRBD1 aligns across 7 bases. CDR1 and CDR2 from the germline V gene are KGHDR and SFDVKD. V dropped 2 bases and J dropped 5; count of bases not matched to a gene: 8. The CDR3 contains 16 residues. The CDR3 region has the DNA TGTGCCACCAGTGATTCGGCAGGGGGTATTGACAATGAGCAGTTCTTC. Translating gives CATSDSAGGIDNEQFF.

The V call is TRBV12-3 or TRBV12-4, the J call TRBJ1-5; TRBD1 matches at 9 bases. This CDR3 contains 15 residues. After removal of 4 bases from V and 7 bases from J, the junction contained 8 bases not matched to a gene. The CDR3 DNA follows: TGTGCCAGCAGTTCAACTACAGGGGGCAGGCAGCCCCAGCATTTT. Translating gives CASSSTTGGRQPQHF.

For this clonotype: A much larger clone is a single base away; this may be a read error. Because the CDR3 is missing its conserved closing phenylalanine or tryptophan, this is likely a read error. The chain joins TRBV5-4 to TRBJ2-5; unclear D gene. Germline values: CDR1 SGHNT, CDR2 YYREEE (reference sequence). CDR3 length equals 13 residues. Trimming pared 0 bases from V and 3 bases from J, leaving 6 bases between. CDR3 protein: CASSLGQEETQYL. The DNA for the CDR3 is TGTGCCAGCAGCTTGGGGCAGGAAGAGACCCAGTACCTC.

This chain connects TRBV13 to TRBJ2-7, with TRBD2 matching over 10 bases. The CDR3 contains 15 residues. V lost 2 bases and J lost 2; bases outside the gene matches: 3. The germline gives CDR1 PRHDT, CDR2 FYEKMQ (reference sequence). The CDR3 protein is CASSLSLAGPYEQYF. The CDR3 DNA follows: TGTGCCAGCAGCTTATCACTAGCGGGACCCTACGAGCAGTACTTC.

The V and J genes are TRBV20-1 and TRBJ2-7; TRBD1 aligns across 7 bases. Looked up from germline, CDR1 is DFQATT and CDR2 is SNEGSKA (reference sequence). The CDR3 runs 14 residues. Losses at the gene ends were 1 base for V and 0 bases for J; bases not matched to a gene: 3. CDR3 nucleotide sequence: TGCAGTGCTAGAGCCGACAGGGTCTCCTACGAGCAGTACTTC. Translated, it gives CSARADRVSYEQYF.

Notes on this clonotype: Being one base from a much bigger clone, this may be a read error. The rearrangement joins TRBV7-2 to TRBJ1-3, with 7 bases fitting TRBD1. Germline loops: CDR1 SGHTA, CDR2 FQGNSA. CDR3 length: 16 residues. Here the CDR3 reads CASSERQGYSGNAIYF. In nucleotides, the CDR3 is TGTGCCAGCAGCGAAAGACAGGGATACTCTGGAAACGCCATATATTTT.

Ten or more counts support this clonotype. The chain recombines TRBV6-5 with TRBJ1-1, with TRBD1 as a possible D gene (6 bases). The germline V and J ends were trimmed by 11 bases and 1 base, with 14 bases remaining between them. The CDR3 covers 13 residues. Germline lookup yields CDR1 MNHEY and CDR2 SVGAGI. In nucleotides, the CDR3 is TGTGCCCGGGGGACACCGAAGAACACTGAAGCTTTCTTT. This sequence encodes CARGTPKNTEAFF.

The chain carries TRBV9 and TRBJ2-7; D is ambiguous. The CDR3 is 15 amino acids. CDR1 SGDLS and CDR2 YYNGEE come from the germline V gene. V was trimmed by 3 bases and J by 4 bases, leaving 17 bases between them. This chain's CDR3 is CASSENDGPAYEQYF. The CDR3 region has the DNA TGTGCCAGCAGCGAAAACGACGGTCCAGCATACGAGCAGTACTTC.

This clonotype came up many times. This chain's CDR3 is CASSLETDTQYF. CDR3 coding DNA: TGTGCCAGCAGCCTGGAAACAGATACGCAGTATTTT. The chain uses TRBV7-9 and TRBJ2-3; D ambiguous. The CDR3 has 12 amino acids. Between the trimmed V and J ends, which lost 5 bases and 3 bases, there was a span of 6 bases. Germline lookup yields CDR1 SEHNR and CDR2 FQNEAQ (reference sequence).

This chain connects TRBV2 to TRBJ2-3, with TRBD2 identical over 10 bases. Germline V gene sequence: CDR1 SNHLY, CDR2 FYNNEI. CDR3 length equals 17 residues. The J segment lost 2 bases and the V segment lost 3 bases, leaving 8 bases of the junction unmatched. The CDR3 region is CASSERRTSGNTDTQYF. DNA for the CDR3: TGTGCCAGCAGTGAGCGTAGGACTAGCGGAAACACAGATACGCAGTATTTT.

This clonotype has at least ten counts. This chain connects TRBV5-5 to TRBJ1-4, with D perhaps TRBD1 (5 bases). The germline gives CDR1 SGHKS, CDR2 YYEKEE (reference sequence). V was shortened by 0 bases and J by 4 bases, with 7 bases between the two germline ends. The CDR3 contains 14 residues. The CDR3 here is CASSLGQINEKLFF. In nucleotides, the CDR3 is TGTGCCAGCAGCTTGGGACAGATTAATGAAAAACTGTTTTTT.

This clonotype came up many times. The chain couples TRBV7-2 to TRBJ2-1, with D hard to call. The CDR3 loop spans 15 amino acids. Trimming took off 1 base at V and 5 bases at J, with 12 bases between the two ends. Germline V gene sequence: CDR1 SGHTA, CDR2 FQGNSA. The CDR3 reads CASSLVSPENNEQFF. CDR3 nucleotide sequence: TGTGCCAGCAGCTTAGTGTCCCCGGAAAACAATGAGCAGTTCTTC.

The chain uses TRBV7-3 and TRBJ2-7, with D possibly being TRBD1 (6 bases). Trimming took off 3 bases at V and 5 bases at J, with 11 bases between the two ends. The CDR3 is 13 amino acids. CDR1 is SGHTA, CDR2 FQGTGA, per germline. Here the CDR3 reads CASSFTGSHEQYF. CDR3 in DNA: TGTGCCAGCAGCTTTACAGGGTCCCACGAGCAGTACTTC.

The sample holds many counts of this clonotype. This sequence joins TRBV29-1 and TRBJ1-2; the match to TRBD1 covers 7 bases. The length of the CDR3 is 15 residues. Germline loops: CDR1 SQVTM, CDR2 ANQGSEA. The V segment lost 0 bases and the J segment 4 bases; nucleotides outside the gene matches: 8. The CDR3 region has the DNA TGCAGCGTTGAAGATTTCCCAGGGGGAGCCTATGGCTACACCTTC. This translates into CSVEDFPGGAYGYTF.

Many counts were recorded for this clonotype. This chain joins TRBV28 and TRBJ2-7, with a possible D match to TRBD1 (5 bases). Trimming took off 3 bases at V and 0 bases at J, with 9 bases between the two ends. There are 14 residues in the CDR3. CDR1 is MDHEN, CDR2 SYDVKM, per germline. The CDR3 coding sequence is TGTGCCAGCAGTTTTGCAGGGCGCTCCTACGAGCAGTACTTC. Protein: CASSFAGRSYEQYF.

Worth noting for this clonotype: The junction and the germline gene differ at one end; a read error may be behind it. The chain couples TRBV5-6 to TRBJ1-5; tentative D call: TRBD1 (5 bases). The CDR3 is made up of 15 amino acids. The germline V gene encodes CDR1 SGHDT and CDR2 YYEEEE. CDR3 protein: CASSLLGRGNQLQHF. DNA for the CDR3: TGTGCCAGCAGCTTGTTAGGAAGGGGCAATCAGCTCCAGCATTTT.